These 7 T cell receptor beta chains originate from one sample sequenced in a study of OX40 agonist ivuxolimab in advanced cancers. Using immunoSEQ multiplex PCR, the repertoire was profiled, and TCRdb retains in-frame clones only, with some absent. The sample carries about 47,000 clones, 88% recorded once. This specimen was CD4+ or CD8+ T cells sorted from blood, taken in a trial of the OX40 agonist ivuxolimab. The origin of the receptors is an adult with an advanced solid tumor such as melanoma, head and neck, liver or kidney cancer.

The chain employs TRBV7-9 and TRBJ1-3; weak D call: TRBD1 (5 bases). This CDR3 contains 15 residues. Germline V gene sequence: CDR1 SEHNR, CDR2 FQNEAQ (reference sequence). Trimming took off 4 bases at V and 2 bases at J, with 12 bases between the two ends. In nucleotides, the CDR3 is TGTGCCAGCAGCTCCCCCGACAGAGCTGGAAACACCATATATTTT. This encodes CASSSPDRAGNTIYF.

The chain uses TRBV28 and TRBJ2-7; 16 bases are a match to TRBD2. J gave up 6 bases and V 5 bases, and 7 bases lay outside the gene matches. This CDR3 is built from 16 residues. Germline V CDR1 and CDR2: MDHEN, SYDVKM. CDR3 nucleotides: TGTGCCAGCAGTAGCATGGGACTAGCGGGAGGGTTCGAGCAGTACTTC. Translation gives CASSSMGLAGGFEQYF.

This chain connects TRBV5-1 to TRBJ1-6, with a weak D call TRBD1 (6 bases). The length of the CDR3 is 14 residues. Germline V gene sequence: CDR1 SGHRS, CDR2 YFSETQ. Trimming left V 3 bases short and J 10 bases short, with 14 bases between. The CDR3 spells CASSSQGGESPLHF. The CDR3 nucleotides read TGCGCCAGCAGCTCACAGGGAGGTGAATCACCCCTCCACTTT.

J is TRBJ2-5 and V is TRBV10-3; D is unresolved. Germline V gene lookup returns CDR1 ENHRY and CDR2 SYGVKD. Trimming took off 0 bases at V and 5 bases at J, with 4 bases between the two ends. The CDR3 covers 12 residues. CDR3 loop: CAISESQETQYF. CDR3 nucleotides: TGTGCCATCAGTGAGTCCCAGGAGACCCAGTACTTC.

V and J are TRBV5-1 and TRBJ2-7; 7 bases are a match to TRBD1. The length of the CDR3 is 14 residues. The germline V gene encodes CDR1 SGHRS and CDR2 YFSETQ. V was clipped by 3 bases and J by 3 bases; unmatched bases: 6. DNA of the CDR3: TGCGCCAGCAGCTCTATACAGGGGAACTACGAGCAGTACTTC. As protein: CASSSIQGNYEQYF.

This clone has only a few counts. CDR3 DNA: TGTGCCAGCAGCCCCACCGGGACGGGCTACACCTTC. This encodes CASSPTGTGYTF. The chain couples TRBV7-9 to TRBJ1-2; TRBD1 might be the D (5 bases). The CDR3 is 12 amino acids. V was clipped by 5 bases and J by 8 bases, with 12 bases between them. The germline gives CDR1 SEHNR, CDR2 FQNEAQ (reference sequence).

There are a few counts of this clone. The V and J genes are TRBV11-3 and TRBJ2-1; D is perhaps TRBD2 (6 bases). Germline CDR1 is SGHNT and CDR2 is YENEEA. With 5 bases removed from V and 0 bases from J, the gap between germline ends came to 11 bases. There are 15 residues in the CDR3. The CDR3 sequence is CASSTRGSSYNEQFF. In DNA form, the CDR3 reads TGTGCCAGCAGCACTCGGGGGAGCTCCTACAATGAGCAGTTCTTC.